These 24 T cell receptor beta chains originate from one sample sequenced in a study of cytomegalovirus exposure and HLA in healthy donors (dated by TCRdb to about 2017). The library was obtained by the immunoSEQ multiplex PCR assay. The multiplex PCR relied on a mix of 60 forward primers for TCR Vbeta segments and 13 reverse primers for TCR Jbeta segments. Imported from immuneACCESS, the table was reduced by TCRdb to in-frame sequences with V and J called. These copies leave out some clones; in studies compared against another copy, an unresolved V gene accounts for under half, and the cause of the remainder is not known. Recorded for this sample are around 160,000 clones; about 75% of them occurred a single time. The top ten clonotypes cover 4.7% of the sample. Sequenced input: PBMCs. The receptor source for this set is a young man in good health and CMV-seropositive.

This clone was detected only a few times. DNA for the CDR3: TGCGCCAGCAGGGGTGTAGGGACAGGGGTTGGGACCCAGTACTTC. Translation: CASRGVGTGVGTQYF. The chain links TRBV4-1 to TRBJ2-5; 10 nucleotides match TRBD1. In germline, CDR1 is MGHRA, CDR2 YSYEKL. Germline trimming cut 6 bases from V and 7 bases from J; bases unmatched to any gene: 11. The CDR3 is made up of 15 amino acids.

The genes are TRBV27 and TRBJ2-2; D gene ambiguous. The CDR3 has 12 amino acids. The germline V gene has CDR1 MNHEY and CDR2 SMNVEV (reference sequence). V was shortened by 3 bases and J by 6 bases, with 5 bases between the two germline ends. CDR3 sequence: CASSFSSGELFF. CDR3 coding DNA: TGTGCCAGCAGTTTTTCTTCCGGGGAGCTGTTTTTT.

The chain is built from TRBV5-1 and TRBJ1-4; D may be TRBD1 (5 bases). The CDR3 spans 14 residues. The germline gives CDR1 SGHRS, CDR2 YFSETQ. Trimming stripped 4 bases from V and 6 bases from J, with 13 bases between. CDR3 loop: CASSEGGTHEKLFF. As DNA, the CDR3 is TGCGCCAGCAGCGAAGGCGGGACGCATGAAAAACTGTTTTTT.

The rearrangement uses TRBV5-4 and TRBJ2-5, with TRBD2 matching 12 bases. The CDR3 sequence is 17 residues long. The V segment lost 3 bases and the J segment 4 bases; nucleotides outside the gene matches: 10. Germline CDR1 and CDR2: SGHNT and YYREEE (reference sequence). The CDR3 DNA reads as TGTGCCAGCAGCTCGTACAGTCGGACTAGCGGGGCAGAGACCCAGTACTTC. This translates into CASSSYSRTSGAETQYF.

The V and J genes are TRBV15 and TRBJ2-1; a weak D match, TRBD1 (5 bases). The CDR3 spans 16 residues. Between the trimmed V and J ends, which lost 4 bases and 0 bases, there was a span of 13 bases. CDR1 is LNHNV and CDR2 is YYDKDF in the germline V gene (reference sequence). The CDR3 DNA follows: TGTGCCACCAGCACTCGACAGTCTAGCTCCTACAATGAGCAGTTCTTC. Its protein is CATSTRQSSSYNEQFF.

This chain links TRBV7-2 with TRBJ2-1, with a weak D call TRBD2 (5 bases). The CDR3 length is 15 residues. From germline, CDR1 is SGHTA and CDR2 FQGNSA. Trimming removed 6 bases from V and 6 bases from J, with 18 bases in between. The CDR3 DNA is TGTGCCAGCAGTCAACGGGATCTGGGGAGCAATGAGCAGTTCTTC. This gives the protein CASSQRDLGSNEQFF.

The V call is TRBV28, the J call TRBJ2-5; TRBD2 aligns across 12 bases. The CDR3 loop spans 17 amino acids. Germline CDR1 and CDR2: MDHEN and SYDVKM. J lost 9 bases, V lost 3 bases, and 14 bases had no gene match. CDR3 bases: TGTGCCAGCAGTTTTAGGACTAGCGGGGCCGGCCAGCGGGCCCAGTACTTC. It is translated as CASSFRTSGAGQRAQYF.

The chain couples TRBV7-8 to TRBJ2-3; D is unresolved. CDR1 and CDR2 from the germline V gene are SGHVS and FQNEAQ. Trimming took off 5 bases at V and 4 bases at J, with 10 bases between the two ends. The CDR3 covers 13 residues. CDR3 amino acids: CASSRLPPDTQYF. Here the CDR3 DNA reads TGTGCCAGCAGCCGTCTCCCCCCAGATACGCAGTATTTT. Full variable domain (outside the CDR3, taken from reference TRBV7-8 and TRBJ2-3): GAGVSQSPRYKVAKRGQDVALRCDPISGHVSLFWYQQALGQGPEFLTYFQNEAQLDKSGLPSDRFFAERPEGSVSTLKIQRTQQEDSAVYLCASSRLPPDTQYFGPGTRLTVL.

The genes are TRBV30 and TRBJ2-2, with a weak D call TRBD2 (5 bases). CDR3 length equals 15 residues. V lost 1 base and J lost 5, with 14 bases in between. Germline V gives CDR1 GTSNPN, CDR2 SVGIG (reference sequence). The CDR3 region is CAWSADSLRTGELFF. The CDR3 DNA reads TGTGCCTGGAGTGCGGACTCCCTTCGGACCGGGGAGCTGTTTTTT.

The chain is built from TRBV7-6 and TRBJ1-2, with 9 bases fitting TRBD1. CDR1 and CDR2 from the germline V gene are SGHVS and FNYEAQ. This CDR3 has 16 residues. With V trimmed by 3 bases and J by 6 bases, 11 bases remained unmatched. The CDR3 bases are TGTGCCAGCAGCTTCAGGCGGGACAGGGATTTAAATGGCTACACCTTC. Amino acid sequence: CASSFRRDRDLNGYTF.

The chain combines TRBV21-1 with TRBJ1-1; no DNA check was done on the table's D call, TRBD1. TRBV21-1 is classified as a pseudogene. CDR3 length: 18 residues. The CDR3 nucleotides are TGTGCCAGCAGCAAAGACAAGGGGCTGGAAAGCATGAACACTGAAGCTTTCTTT. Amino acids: CASSKDKGLESMNTEAFF.

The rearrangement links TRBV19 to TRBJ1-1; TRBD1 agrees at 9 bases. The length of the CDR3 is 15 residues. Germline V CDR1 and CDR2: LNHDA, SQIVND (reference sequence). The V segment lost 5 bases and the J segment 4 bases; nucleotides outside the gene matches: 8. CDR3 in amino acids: CASSGAGTGTTEAFF. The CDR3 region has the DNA TGTGCCAGTAGTGGGGCCGGGACAGGGACCACTGAAGCTTTCTTT.

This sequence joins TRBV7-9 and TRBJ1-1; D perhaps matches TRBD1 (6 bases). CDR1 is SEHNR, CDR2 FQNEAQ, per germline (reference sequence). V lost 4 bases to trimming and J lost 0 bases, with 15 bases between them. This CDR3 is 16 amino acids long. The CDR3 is CASSYDRPPMNTEAFF. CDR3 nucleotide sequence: TGTGCCAGCAGCTATGACAGGCCCCCTATGAACACTGAAGCTTTCTTT.

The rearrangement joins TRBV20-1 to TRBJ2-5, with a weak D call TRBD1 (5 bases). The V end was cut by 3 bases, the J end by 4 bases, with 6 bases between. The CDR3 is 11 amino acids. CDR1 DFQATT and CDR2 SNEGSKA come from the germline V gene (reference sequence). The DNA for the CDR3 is TGCAGTGCTAGCAGGGCAGAGACCCAGTACTTC. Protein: CSASRAETQYF.

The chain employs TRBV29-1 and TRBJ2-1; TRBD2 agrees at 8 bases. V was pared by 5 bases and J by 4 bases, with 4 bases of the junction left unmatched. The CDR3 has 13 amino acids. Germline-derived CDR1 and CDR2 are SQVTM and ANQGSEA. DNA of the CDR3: TGCAGCGTTTCCGGGGGGGGTTACAATGAGCAGTTCTTC. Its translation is CSVSGGGYNEQFF.

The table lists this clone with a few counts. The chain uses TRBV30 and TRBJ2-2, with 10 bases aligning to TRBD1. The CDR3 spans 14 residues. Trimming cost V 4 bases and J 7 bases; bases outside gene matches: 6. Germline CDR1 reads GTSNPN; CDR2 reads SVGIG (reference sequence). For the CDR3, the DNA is TGTGCCTGGACCCGACAGGGGGCGGGCGGGGAGCTGTTTTTT. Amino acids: CAWTRQGAGGELFF.

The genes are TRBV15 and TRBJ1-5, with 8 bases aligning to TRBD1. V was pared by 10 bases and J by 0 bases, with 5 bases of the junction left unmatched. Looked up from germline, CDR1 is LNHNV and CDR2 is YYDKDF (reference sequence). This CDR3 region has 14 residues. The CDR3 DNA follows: TGTGCCAGTGGGACAGGAGATAGCAATCAGCCCCAGCATTTT. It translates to CASGTGDSNQPQHF.

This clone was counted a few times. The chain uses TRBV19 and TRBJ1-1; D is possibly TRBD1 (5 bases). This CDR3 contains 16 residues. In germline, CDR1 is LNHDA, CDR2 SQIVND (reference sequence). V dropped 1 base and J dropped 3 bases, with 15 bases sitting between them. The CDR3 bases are TGTGCCAGTAGTATAGTTGGGGCCGTAGGGGACACTGAAGCTTTCTTT. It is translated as CASSIVGAVGDTEAFF.

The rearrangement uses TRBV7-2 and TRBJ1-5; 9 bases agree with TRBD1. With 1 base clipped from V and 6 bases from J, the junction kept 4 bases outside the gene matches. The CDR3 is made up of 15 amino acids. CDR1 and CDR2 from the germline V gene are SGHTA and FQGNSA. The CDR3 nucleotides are TGTGCCAGCAGCTTAGGACAGGGGGTACGTCAGCCCCAGCATTTT. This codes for CASSLGQGVRQPQHF.

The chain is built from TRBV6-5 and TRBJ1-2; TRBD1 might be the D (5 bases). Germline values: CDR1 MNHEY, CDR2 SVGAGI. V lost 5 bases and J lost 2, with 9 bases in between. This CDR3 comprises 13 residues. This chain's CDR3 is CASSVDRNYGYTF. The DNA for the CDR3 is TGTGCCAGCAGTGTAGACAGAAACTATGGCTACACCTTC.

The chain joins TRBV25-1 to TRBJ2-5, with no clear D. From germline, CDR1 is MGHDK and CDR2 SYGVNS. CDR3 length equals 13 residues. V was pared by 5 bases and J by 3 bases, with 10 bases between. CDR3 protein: CASSLLHEETQYF. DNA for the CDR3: TGTGCCAGCAGTTTACTGCACGAAGAGACCCAGTACTTC.

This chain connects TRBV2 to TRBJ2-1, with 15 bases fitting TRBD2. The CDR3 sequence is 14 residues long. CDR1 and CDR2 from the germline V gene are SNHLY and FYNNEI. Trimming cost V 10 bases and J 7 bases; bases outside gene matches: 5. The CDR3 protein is CAIGGLAGGNEQFF. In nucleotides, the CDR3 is TGTGCCATCGGGGGACTAGCGGGAGGAAATGAGCAGTTCTTC.

CDR3 protein: CASSLANQGNYTF. The CDR3 coding sequence is TGTGCCAGCAGCTTGGCGAATCAGGGCAACTACACCTTC. V gene TRBV5-5 combines with J gene TRBJ1-2; D is perhaps TRBD1 (5 bases). This CDR3 comprises 13 residues. Trimming left V 0 bases short and J 10 bases short, with 13 bases between. CDR1 is SGHKS and CDR2 is YYEKEE in the germline V gene (reference sequence).

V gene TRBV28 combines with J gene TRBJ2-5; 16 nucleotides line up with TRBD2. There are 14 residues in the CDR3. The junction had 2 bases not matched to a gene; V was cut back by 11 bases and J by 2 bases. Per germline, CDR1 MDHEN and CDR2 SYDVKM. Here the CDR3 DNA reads TGTGCCGGGACTAGCGGGGGGGGACAAGAGACCCAGTACTTC. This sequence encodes CAGTSGGGQETQYF.